The 22 T cell receptor beta chains below were found in one sample sequenced in a study of shared clonotypes between healthy human individuals. TCRdb's copy holds only in-frame clones and misses some; the assay was immunoSEQ multiplex PCR. The table lists about 490,000 clones, around 80% of them singletons. Input material: PBMCs. The receptors here all came from a woman aged 40 to 50 in good health. Some clones in this sample may be carry-over from other donors' samples.

The V call is TRBV7-3, the J call TRBJ2-3; D gene ambiguous. Per germline, CDR1 SGHTA and CDR2 FQGTGA. Trimming stripped 3 bases from V and 3 bases from J, with 13 bases between. This CDR3 comprises 15 residues. CDR3 nucleotides: TGTGCCAGCAGCTTTCAGAGCGAGAGGACAGATACGCAGTATTTT. Translation: CASSFQSERTDTQYF.

This clone showed up just a few times. This chain uses TRBV14 with TRBJ2-7; D may be TRBD1 or TRBD2 (5 bases each). The CDR3 has 14 residues. Trimming took off 5 bases at V and 0 bases at J, with 11 bases between the two ends. CDR1 is SGHDN, CDR2 FVKESK, per germline. CDR3 DNA sequence: TGTGCCAGCAGCTTTCGGGACGGCTCCTACGAGCAGTACTTC. Protein: CASSFRDGSYEQYF. The whole variable domain, filled in from reference TRBV14 and TRBJ2-7, reads EAGVTQFPSHSVIEKGQTVTLRCDPISGHDNLYWYRRVMGKEIKFLLHFVKESKQDESGMPNNRFLAERTGGTYSTLKVQPAELEDSGVYFCASSFRDGSYEQYFGPGTRLTVT.

This clone occurred a few times. The chain uses TRBV30 and TRBJ2-5, with 12 bases identical to TRBD1. Looked up from germline, CDR1 is GTSNPN and CDR2 is SVGIG (reference sequence). The CDR3 runs to 13 residues. CDR3 nucleotide sequence: TGTAGTCACCGGGACAGGGGGCAGGAGACCCAGTACTTC. This translates into CSHRDRGQETQYF.

CDR3 in amino acids: CASAIDPIPGNTIYF. The CDR3 region has the DNA TGTGCCAGCGCTATTGACCCCATCCCTGGAAACACCATATATTTT. The chain is built from TRBV6-1 and TRBJ1-3; D uncertain. CDR1 is MNHNS, CDR2 SASEGT, per germline. The CDR3 runs 15 residues. Trimming left V 8 bases short and J 2 bases short, with 16 bases between.

The chain couples TRBV28 to TRBJ1-1; the D gene is possibly TRBD1 (5 bases). V was clipped by 7 bases and J by 8 bases, with 14 bases between them. CDR3 size: 12 residues. Germline V gives CDR1 MDHEN, CDR2 SYDVKM. This chain's CDR3 is CASTSNDREAFF. CDR3 nucleotide sequence: TGTGCCAGCACTTCTAACGACAGAGAAGCTTTCTTT.

The chain has TRBV5-4 and TRBJ2-1, with 7 nucleotides matching TRBD2. The germline V gene has CDR1 SGHNT and CDR2 YYREEE (reference sequence). There are 16 residues in the CDR3. J gave up 0 bases and V 4 bases, and 7 bases lay outside the gene matches. CDR3 bases: TGTGCCAGCAGCACCCTGACGGGGGGCTCCTACAATGAGCAGTTCTTC. Translation: CASSTLTGGSYNEQFF.

The V and J genes are TRBV7-9 and TRBJ1-4; TRBD1 might be the D (5 bases). The V end lost 4 bases, the J end lost 5 bases, and 11 bases lay between the germline ends. Germline assignment: CDR1 SEHNR and CDR2 FQNEAQ (reference sequence). This CDR3 has 14 residues. The CDR3 loop is CASSSWGRNEKLFF. In DNA, the CDR3 is TGTGCCAGCAGCTCTTGGGGGAGAAATGAAAAACTGTTTTTT. Using reference TRBV7-9 and TRBJ1-4 for the parts outside the CDR3, the full variable domain is DTGVSQNPRHKITKRGQNVTFRCDPISEHNRLYWYRQTLGQGPEFLTYFQNEAQLEKSRLLSDRFSAERPKGSFSTLEIQRTEQGDSAMYLCASSSWGRNEKLFFGSGTQLSVL.

Written as DNA, the CDR3 is TGTGCCAGCTCACCACTAGCGGGAGTTGGTGAGCAGTACTTC. Its translation is CASSPLAGVGEQYF. The chain combines TRBV18 with TRBJ2-7, with 9 nucleotides matching TRBD2. The CDR3 runs to 14 residues. CDR1 KGHSH and CDR2 LQKENI come from the germline V gene. V gave up 1 base and J gave up 7 bases; unmatched junction bases: 5.

This chain uses TRBV27 with TRBJ2-1; a weak D match, TRBD2 (5 bases). CDR1 MNHEY and CDR2 SMNVEV come from the germline V gene (reference sequence). V lost 4 bases and J lost 11, with 18 bases in between. CDR3 length equals 14 residues. CDR3 residues: CASSSPDYRGKQFF. DNA of the CDR3: TGTGCCAGCAGTTCCCCTGATTACCGGGGAAAGCAGTTCTTC.

This clone has a single count. The J gene is TRBJ1-2, the V gene TRBV28; D unresolved. The V end was cut by 5 bases, the J end by 0 bases, with 10 bases between. CDR3 length equals 14 residues. Looked up from germline, CDR1 is MDHEN and CDR2 is SYDVKM. This chain's CDR3 is CASSNLGTNYGYTF. The CDR3 coding sequence is TGTGCCAGCAGTAACCTGGGAACTAACTATGGCTACACCTTC.

This clone was recorded a few times. CDR3 in amino acids: CASSAGLRGGETQYF. As DNA, the CDR3 is TGTGCCAGCAGTGCGGGGTTAAGGGGCGGGGAGACCCAGTACTTC. The chain is built from TRBV5-4 and TRBJ2-5; weak D call: TRBD2 (6 bases). The CDR3 is made up of 15 amino acids. Germline V CDR1 and CDR2: SGHNT, YYREEE (reference sequence). The V end was cut by 5 bases, the J end by 5 bases, with 19 bases between.

The V call is TRBV7-2, the J call TRBJ2-3; D uncertain. In germline, CDR1 is SGHTA, CDR2 FQGNSA. The CDR3 runs 13 residues. V lost 2 bases and J lost 6, with 9 bases in between. CDR3 amino acids: CASSLWVRDTQYF. In DNA, the CDR3 is TGTGCCAGCAGCTTATGGGTACGGGATACGCAGTATTTT.

J is TRBJ2-5 and V is TRBV5-4, with D uncertain. The V gene lost 4 bases and the J gene lost 5 bases, with 18 bases spanning the gap. This CDR3 has 15 residues. From germline, CDR1 is SGHNT and CDR2 YYREEE (reference sequence). The CDR3 nucleotides are TGTGCCAGCAGCCCACGTGCCACGGGCGTTGAGACCCAGTACTTC. Translated: CASSPRATGVETQYF. Together with reference TRBV5-4 and TRBJ2-5, the CDR3 gives the full variable domain: ETGVTQSPTHLIKTRGQQVTLRCSSQSGHNTVSWYQQALGQGPQFIFQYYREEENGRGNFPPRFSGLQFPNYSSELNVNALELDDSALYLCASSPRATGVETQYFGPGTRLLVL.

This clone was counted only a few times. The chain joins TRBV6-4 to TRBJ2-1; 7 positions match TRBD2. There are 15 residues in the CDR3. Trimming removed 2 bases from V and 2 bases from J; junction bases left unmatched: 3. Germline CDR1 MRHNA, CDR2 SNTAGT. The CDR3 DNA sequence: TGTGCCAGCAGTGACGGGGGAGGGCCCTACAATGAGCAGTTCTTC. It is translated as CASSDGGGPYNEQFF.

As to this clone: A much more abundant neighbour one base away suggests this may be a read error. The sample carries other DNA sequences with the same CDR3. This chain joins TRBV11-3 and TRBJ2-5; D perhaps matches TRBD1 (7 bases). CDR1 and CDR2 (germline): SGHNT, YENEEA. This CDR3 region has 13 residues. V was clipped by 5 bases and J by 5 bases, with 12 bases between them. CDR3 in amino acids: CASSRQGGETQYF. The CDR3 nucleotides read TGTGCCAGCAGCAGACAGGGAGGCGAGACCCAGTACTTC. The full variable domain, completed using reference TRBV11-3 and TRBJ2-5, is EAGVVQSPRYKIIEKKQPVAFWCNPISGHNTLYWYLQNLGQGPELLIRYENEEAVDDSQLPKDRFSAERLKGVDSTLKIQPAELGDSAVYLCASSRQGGETQYFGPGTRLLVL.

The genes are TRBV5-4 and TRBJ1-1; D might be TRBD1 (5 bases). V lost 4 bases, J lost 1 base, and 11 bases lay in between. CDR3 size: 14 residues. Germline lookup yields CDR1 SGHNT and CDR2 YYREEE (reference sequence). Written as DNA, the CDR3 is TGTGCCAGCAGCGCCCGGGGGAGGAACACTGAAGCTTTCTTT. Translation gives CASSARGRNTEAFF.

The chain recombines TRBV19 with TRBJ2-2; 7 positions match TRBD2. The J segment lost 0 bases and the V segment lost 6 bases, leaving 4 bases of the junction unmatched. The germline CDR1 and CDR2 sequences are LNHDA and SQIVND (reference sequence). This CDR3 region has 15 residues. Written as DNA, the CDR3 is TGTGCCAGTAGAGAGAGCGGGGCGAACACCGGGGAGCTGTTTTTT. This sequence encodes CASRESGANTGELFF.

This chain joins TRBV11-2 and TRBJ2-5; TRBD2 agrees at 7 bases. CDR3 length: 15 amino acids. V shed 5 bases and J 5 bases; nucleotides not matched to a gene: 11. CDR1 SGHAT and CDR2 FQNNGV come from the germline V gene. The CDR3 is CASSRAAGAGETQYF. The CDR3 coding sequence is TGTGCCAGCAGCCGCGCCGCGGGAGCGGGGGAGACCCAGTACTTC.

The chain combines TRBV18 with TRBJ2-7, with 9 bases lining up with TRBD1. Germline CDR1 KGHSH, CDR2 LQKENI. The V and J ends lost 1 base and 5 bases, in that order; junction bases with no gene match: 9. The CDR3 totals 16 residues. The CDR3 here is CASSPLRPGQGNEQYF. For the CDR3, the DNA is TGTGCCAGCTCACCACTCCGCCCGGGACAGGGTAACGAGCAGTACTTC.

This chain connects TRBV6-6 to TRBJ2-4, with D perhaps TRBD1 (7 bases). The CDR3 runs to 14 residues. V lost 0 bases, J lost 9 bases, and 12 bases lay in between. Germline assignment: CDR1 MNHNY and CDR2 SVGAGI (reference sequence). In DNA form, the CDR3 reads TGTGCCAGCAGTTACTCGAATCAGGGGGGCATTCAGTACTTC. Translated: CASSYSNQGGIQYF.

The V gene is TRBV30, the J gene TRBJ2-1; 11 positions match TRBD2. In germline, CDR1 is GTSNPN, CDR2 SVGIG (reference sequence). The J segment lost 3 bases and the V segment lost 8 bases, leaving 6 bases of the junction unmatched. This CDR3 contains 14 residues. The CDR3 loop is CAGTGTSGYNEQFF. CDR3 sequence (DNA): TGTGCCGGAACCGGGACTAGCGGCTACAATGAGCAGTTCTTC.

The chain links TRBV6-5 to TRBJ1-2, with 12 bases lining up with TRBD1. Germline loops: CDR1 MNHEY, CDR2 SVGAGI. The ends lost 2 bases at V and 7 bases at J; junction bases unmatched: 5. The CDR3 is 15 residues long. The CDR3 spells CASSYGTGGISGYTF. The CDR3 DNA reads as TGTGCCAGCAGTTACGGGACAGGGGGCATTAGTGGCTACACCTTC.